This T cell receptor beta chain appears in the sequencing data of a study of blood T cell repertoires in COVID-19. Study-level background: PBMCs, B-cell-depleted T cells, or T cells were the source of the cDNA or gDNA that made up the material.

Clones were sequenced by immunoSEQ multiplex PCR, and TCRdb holds only the in-frame ones, with some missing. The repertoire has 95,000 to 150,000 clones, 65% to 90% of them found once; the top ten carry about 6.2%. The J segment lost 5 bases and the V segment lost 5 bases, leaving 6 bases of the junction unmatched. Germline V CDR1 and CDR2: MNHEY, SMNVEV (reference sequence). The CDR3 extends over 14 amino acids. The source is an elderly man with active or convalescent COVID-19. This sequence joins TRBV27 and TRBJ2-4, with 7 bases that match TRBD1. The specimen sequenced was peripheral blood. The CDR3 sequence: CASSPDRDQNIQYF. CDR3 DNA sequence: TGTGCCAGCAGTCCAGACAGGGATCAAAACATTCAGTACTTC.